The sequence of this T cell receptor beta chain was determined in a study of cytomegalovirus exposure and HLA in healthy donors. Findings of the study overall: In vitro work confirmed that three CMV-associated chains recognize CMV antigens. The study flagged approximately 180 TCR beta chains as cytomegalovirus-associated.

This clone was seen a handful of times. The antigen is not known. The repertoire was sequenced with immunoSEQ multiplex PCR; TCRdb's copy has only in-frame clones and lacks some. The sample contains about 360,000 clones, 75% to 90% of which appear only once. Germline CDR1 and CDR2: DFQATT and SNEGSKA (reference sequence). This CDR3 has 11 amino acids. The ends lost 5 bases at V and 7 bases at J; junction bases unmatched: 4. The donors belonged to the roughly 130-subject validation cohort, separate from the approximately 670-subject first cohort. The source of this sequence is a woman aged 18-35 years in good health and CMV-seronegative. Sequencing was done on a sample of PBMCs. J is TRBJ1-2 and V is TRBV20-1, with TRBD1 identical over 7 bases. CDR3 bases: TGCAGTGCTGCCGACAGGGCTGGCTACACCTTC. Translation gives CSAADRAGYTF.